What follows are 19 T cell receptor beta chains derived from one specimen sequenced in a study of blood T cell repertoires in COVID-19. Assay: immunoSEQ multiplex PCR; the TCRdb copy retains only in-frame clones and omits some. The repertoire holds 130,000 to 150,000 clones, roughly 81% seen once, with 7% to 10% in the top ten. Sequencing was performed on peripheral blood. The receptor source for this set is a human donor with acute or convalescent COVID-19. The donor label of this sample is uncertain.

The chain uses TRBV19 and TRBJ2-6; D unresolved. V lost 5 bases to trimming and J lost 2 bases, with 4 bases between them. The CDR3 loop spans 13 amino acids. The V gene's germline CDR1 is LNHDA and CDR2 SQIVND (reference sequence). The CDR3, as DNA: TGTGCCAGTAGTCAGGCTGGGGCCAACGTCCTGACTTTC. Residues: CASSQAGANVLTF.

This chain joins TRBV6-5 and TRBJ1-2; TRBD1 matches 7 bases. From germline, CDR1 is MNHEY and CDR2 SVGAGI. The V gene end was trimmed by 6 bases and the J gene end by 2 bases; junction bases not matched to a gene: 9. The length of the CDR3 is 15 residues. The CDR3 nucleotides read TGTGCCAGCAGCATTTCAGGGGGGATAAACTATGGCTACACCTTC. It yields the protein CASSISGGINYGYTF.

The rearrangement links TRBV24-1 to TRBJ1-1; 9 positions match TRBD1. Germline loops: CDR1 KGHDR, CDR2 SFDVKD. Trimming took 11 bases from V and 0 from J; bases not matched to a gene: 3. The CDR3 spans 13 residues. CDR3 in amino acids: CASRQGVNTEAFF. The DNA for the CDR3 is TGTGCCAGTCGACAGGGGGTGAACACTGAAGCTTTCTTT.

The count of this clone is one. The chain recombines TRBV21-1 with TRBJ2-7; TRBD1 was called by the table and not checked on the DNA. TRBV21-1 has pseudogene status. This CDR3 comprises 15 residues. The CDR3 loop reads CASSKYRQNSYEQYV. The CDR3 DNA is TGTGCCAGCAGCAAGTATAGACAGAATTCCTACGAGCAGTACGTC.

The gene calls are TRBV5-1 and TRBJ1-1; 12 bases map to TRBD1. The CDR3 loop spans 19 amino acids. J was trimmed by 0 bases and V by 1 base; bases with no gene match: 10. The germline gives CDR1 SGHRS, CDR2 YFSETQ. This chain's CDR3 is CASSLWGQGAGILNTEAFF. The CDR3 DNA sequence: TGCGCCAGCAGCTTGTGGGGACAGGGGGCAGGAATATTGAACACTGAAGCTTTCTTT.

The chain is built from TRBV4-1 and TRBJ1-2; no clear D. The V end was cut by 4 bases, the J end by 0 bases, with 12 bases between. This CDR3 is 15 amino acids long. CDR1 is MGHRA, CDR2 YSYEKL, per germline. The CDR3 sequence is CASSLNQVANYGYTF. The CDR3 region has the DNA TGCGCCAGCAGCCTCAATCAGGTAGCTAACTATGGCTACACCTTC.

The chain combines TRBV7-3 with TRBJ2-1; tentatively, D is TRBD2 (7 bases). V was clipped by 5 bases and J by 6 bases, with 17 bases between them. The V gene's germline CDR1 is SGHTA and CDR2 FQGTGA. The CDR3 is made up of 15 amino acids. The CDR3 protein is CASSLQRGGFNEQFF. CDR3 coding DNA: TGTGCCAGCAGCCTCCAGAGGGGGGGTTTCAATGAGCAGTTCTTC.

The genes are TRBV30 and TRBJ1-1; D possibly corresponds to TRBD1 (6 bases). CDR1 is GTSNPN, CDR2 SVGIG, per germline (reference sequence). V was cut by 5 bases and J by 1 base, with 8 bases left in between. The CDR3 totals 12 residues. The CDR3 nucleotides are TGTGCCTGGGCGACAGGGAACACTGAAGCTTTCTTT. Its translation: CAWATGNTEAFF.

The chain is built from TRBV6-6 and TRBJ1-5; tentatively, D is TRBD1 (5 bases). The CDR3 spans 16 residues. Trimming pared 5 bases from V and 4 bases from J, leaving 18 bases between. Germline V lookup: CDR1 MNHNY, CDR2 SVGAGI (reference sequence). The CDR3 loop reads CASSRFARGSNQPQHF. The CDR3 DNA follows: TGTGCCAGCAGTCGATTTGCAAGGGGATCAAATCAGCCCCAGCATTTT.

This clone was counted a few times. V is TRBV5-4 and J is TRBJ1-1; TRBD1 might be the D (6 bases). Trimming removed 0 bases from V and 8 bases from J, with 20 bases in between. The CDR3 runs to 16 residues. Germline CDR1 is SGHNT and CDR2 is YYREEE (reference sequence). This CDR3 reads CASSLEGSPGAAEAFF. The CDR3 DNA is TGTGCCAGCAGCTTGGAAGGATCGCCAGGGGCTGCCGAAGCTTTCTTT.

This chain joins TRBV29-1 and TRBJ2-3, with 11 bases lining up with TRBD2. In germline, CDR1 is SQVTM, CDR2 ANQGSEA. CDR3 length: 16 amino acids. Trimming took 3 bases from V and 4 from J; bases not matched to a gene: 9. The DNA for the CDR3 is TGCAGCGTTGATTGGTTAGCGGGGGGGCCCCCAGATACGCAGTATTTT. It codes for CSVDWLAGGPPDTQYF.

The rearrangement links TRBV30 to TRBJ1-1, with D uncertain. Germline lookup yields CDR1 GTSNPN and CDR2 SVGIG (reference sequence). The CDR3 is 10 residues long. V dropped 8 bases and J dropped 6 bases, with 10 bases sitting between them. CDR3 region: CATRGAEAFF. As DNA, the CDR3 is TGTGCCACCCGGGGAGCTGAAGCTTTCTTT.

This chain uses TRBV30 with TRBJ1-5; 7 bases are a match to TRBD1. After removal of 2 bases from V and 2 bases from J, the junction contained 6 bases not matched to a gene. This CDR3 has 15 amino acids. Germline V gene lookup returns CDR1 GTSNPN and CDR2 SVGIG (reference sequence). Here the CDR3 DNA reads TGTGCCTGGAGTCTAGGGGGCAGCGGCAATCAGCCCCAGCATTTT. This encodes CAWSLGGSGNQPQHF.

The chain is built from TRBV3-1 (or the pseudogene TRBV3-2) and TRBJ2-4; no firm D call. Germline loops: CDR1 LGHDT, CDR2 YNNKEL (reference sequence). CDR3 length equals 16 residues. Between the trimmed V and J ends, which lost 1 base and 2 bases, there was a span of 12 bases. CDR3 region: CASSQARSRTKNIQYF. The DNA of the CDR3 is TGTGCCAGCAGCCAAGCGAGGAGTAGAACCAAAAACATTCAGTACTTC.

J is TRBJ1-6 and V is TRBV2; D gene unclear. Germline CDR1 and CDR2: SNHLY and FYNNEI. This CDR3 has 13 amino acids. V dropped 3 bases and J dropped 8 bases, with 8 bases sitting between them. The CDR3 reads CASSDRPYSPLHF. The CDR3 coding sequence is TGTGCCAGCAGTGACAGGCCCTATTCACCCCTCCACTTT.

This CDR3 is CASSPDRDNNEQFF. CDR3 sequence (DNA): TGTGCCAGCAGCCCAGACAGGGATAACAATGAGCAGTTCTTC. This chain connects TRBV13 to TRBJ2-1, with 7 bases fitting TRBD1. The CDR3 covers 14 residues. CDR1 is PRHDT and CDR2 is FYEKMQ in the germline V gene (reference sequence). V was clipped by 5 bases and J by 5 bases; unmatched bases: 6.

The J gene is TRBJ1-1, the V gene TRBV30; 8 bases line up with TRBD1. V lost 5 bases to trimming and J lost 6 bases; unmatched junction nucleotides: 14. CDR1 and CDR2 from the germline V gene are GTSNPN and SVGIG (reference sequence). The CDR3 sequence is 15 residues long. The CDR3: CAWSETGGKAAEAFF. The CDR3, as DNA: TGTGCCTGGTCGGAAACAGGGGGTAAGGCGGCTGAAGCTTTCTTT.

This clone came up a few times. The J gene is TRBJ1-6, the V gene TRBV19, with TRBD1 identical over 7 bases. V shed 1 base, J shed 10 bases, and the junction held 10 bases outside the gene matches. The CDR3 is 16 residues long. From germline, CDR1 is LNHDA and CDR2 SQIVND (reference sequence). In DNA, the CDR3 is TGTGCCAGTAGTATAGGGTCGGGACAGAGGCAATCACCCCTCCACTTT. It translates to CASSIGSGQRQSPLHF.

The V and J genes are TRBV6-5 and TRBJ2-2, with 9 bases identical to TRBD2. CDR1 and CDR2 from the germline V gene are MNHEY and SVGAGI. There are 15 residues in the CDR3. V shed 8 bases and J 0 bases; nucleotides not matched to a gene: 4. The CDR3 coding sequence is TGTGCCAGCGCGGCGGGGGGGACGAACACCGGGGAGCTGTTTTTT. Amino acid sequence: CASAAGGTNTGELFF.